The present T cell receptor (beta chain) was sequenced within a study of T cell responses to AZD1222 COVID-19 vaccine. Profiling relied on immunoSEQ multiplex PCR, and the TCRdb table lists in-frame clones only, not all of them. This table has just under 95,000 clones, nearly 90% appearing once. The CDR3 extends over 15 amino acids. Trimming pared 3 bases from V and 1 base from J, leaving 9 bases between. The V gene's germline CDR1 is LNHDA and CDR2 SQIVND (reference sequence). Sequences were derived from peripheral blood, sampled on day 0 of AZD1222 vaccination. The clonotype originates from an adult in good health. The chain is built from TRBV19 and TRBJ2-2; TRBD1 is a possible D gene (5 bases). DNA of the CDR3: TGTGCCAGTAGTATCGGGCAGGGGAACACCGGGGAGCTGTTTTTT. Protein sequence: CASSIGQGNTGELFF.